The clone carrying this T cell receptor beta chain was picked up many times. Antigen: not known. Healthy Caucasians were all of the donors. This specimen belongs to a study of identical twins. TCRdb used MiXCR to reprocess the 5' RACE reads, holding one entry per CDR3 protein. The sample shows roughly 290,000 distinct CDR3 sequences, just under 9.5% of them seen only once. Per germline, CDR1 SEHNR and CDR2 FQNEAQ (reference sequence). Trimming at V came to 5 bases and at J to 4 bases, leaving 10 bases not matched to a gene. This CDR3 is 16 amino acids long. Study results and caveats: Cross-sectional statistical analysis, not tracking of the same donors, underpinned the conclusions. The models systematically underestimated how much out-of-frame TCR alpha was shared in monozygotic twins. Invariant MAIT and iNKT cells are populations that could partly confound zero-insertion analyses.

The same data also contributed to another study, on yellow fever vaccine responses in identical twins.

What was sequenced was CD8+ T cells sorted from blood. V is TRBV7-9 and J is TRBJ2-7; 11 nucleotides agree with TRBD2. This TCR derives from a woman aged 18-29 years in good health. As DNA, the CDR3 is TGTGCCAGCAGCGTCACCCCACTAGCGGGGGCTTACGAGCAGTACTTC. Amino acid sequence: CASSVTPLAGAYEQYF. Full variable domain (outside the CDR3, taken from reference TRBV7-9 and TRBJ2-7): DTGVSQNPRHKITKRGQNVTFRCDPISEHNRLYWYRQTLGQGPEFLTYFQNEAQLEKSRLLSDRFSAERPKGSFSTLEIQRTEQGDSAMYLCASSVTPLAGAYEQYFGPGTRLTVT.